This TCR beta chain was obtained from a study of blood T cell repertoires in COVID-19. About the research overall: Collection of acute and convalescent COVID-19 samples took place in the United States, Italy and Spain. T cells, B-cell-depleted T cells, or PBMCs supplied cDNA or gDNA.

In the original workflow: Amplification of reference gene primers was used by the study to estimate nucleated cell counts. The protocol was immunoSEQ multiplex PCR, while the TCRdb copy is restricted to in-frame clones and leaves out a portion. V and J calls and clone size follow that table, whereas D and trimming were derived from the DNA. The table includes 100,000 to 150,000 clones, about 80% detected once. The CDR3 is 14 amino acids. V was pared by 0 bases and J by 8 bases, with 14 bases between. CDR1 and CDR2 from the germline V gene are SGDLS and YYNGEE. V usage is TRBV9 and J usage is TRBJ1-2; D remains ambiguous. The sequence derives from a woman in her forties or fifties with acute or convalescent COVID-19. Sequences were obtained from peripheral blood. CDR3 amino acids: CASSVGGSARGYTF. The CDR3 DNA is TGTGCCAGCAGCGTAGGCGGATCAGCTCGGGGCTACACCTTC.